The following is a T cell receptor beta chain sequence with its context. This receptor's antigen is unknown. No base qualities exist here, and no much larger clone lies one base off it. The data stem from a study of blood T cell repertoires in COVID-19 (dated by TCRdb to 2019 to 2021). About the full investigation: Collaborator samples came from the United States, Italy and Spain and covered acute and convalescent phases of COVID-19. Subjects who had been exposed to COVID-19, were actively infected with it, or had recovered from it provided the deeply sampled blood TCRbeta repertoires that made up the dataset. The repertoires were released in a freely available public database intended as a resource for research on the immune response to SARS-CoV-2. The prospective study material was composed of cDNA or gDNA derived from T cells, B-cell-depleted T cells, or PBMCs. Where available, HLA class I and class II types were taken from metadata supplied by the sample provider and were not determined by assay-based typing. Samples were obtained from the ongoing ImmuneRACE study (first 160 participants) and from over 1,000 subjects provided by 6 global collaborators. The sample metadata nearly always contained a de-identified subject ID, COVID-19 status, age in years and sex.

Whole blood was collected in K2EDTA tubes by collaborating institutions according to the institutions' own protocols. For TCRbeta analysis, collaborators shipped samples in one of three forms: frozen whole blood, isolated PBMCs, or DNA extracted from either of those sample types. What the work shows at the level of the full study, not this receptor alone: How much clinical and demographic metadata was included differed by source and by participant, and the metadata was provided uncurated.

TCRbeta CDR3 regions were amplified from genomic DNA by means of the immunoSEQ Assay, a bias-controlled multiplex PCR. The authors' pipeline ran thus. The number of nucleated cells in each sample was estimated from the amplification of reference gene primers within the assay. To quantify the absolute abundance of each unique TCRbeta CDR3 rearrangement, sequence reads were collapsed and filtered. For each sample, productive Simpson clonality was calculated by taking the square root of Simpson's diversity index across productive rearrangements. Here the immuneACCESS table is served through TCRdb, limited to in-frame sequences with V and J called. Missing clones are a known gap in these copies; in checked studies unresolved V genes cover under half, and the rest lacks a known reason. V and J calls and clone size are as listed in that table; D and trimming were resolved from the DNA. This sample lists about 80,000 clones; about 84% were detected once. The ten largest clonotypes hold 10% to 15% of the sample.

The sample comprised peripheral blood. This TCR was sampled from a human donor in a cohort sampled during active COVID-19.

Here the CDR3 is given as CASGLAGENIQYF. The DNA sequence follows: TGTGCCAGCGGCCTAGCGGGGGAAAACATTCAGTACTTC. The sequence is built from TRBV11-2 and TRBJ2-4, and 10 bases in between align with TRBD2. V ends up 8 bases short and J 5 bases short, with an unmatched junction base count of 3. The CDR3 has 13 amino acids, counting the end cysteine and phenylalanine. The entry retains the CDR3 DNA only, 39 bases that are in frame from base 1. Per the germline V gene, SGHAT is the CDR1 and FQNNGV is the CDR2.